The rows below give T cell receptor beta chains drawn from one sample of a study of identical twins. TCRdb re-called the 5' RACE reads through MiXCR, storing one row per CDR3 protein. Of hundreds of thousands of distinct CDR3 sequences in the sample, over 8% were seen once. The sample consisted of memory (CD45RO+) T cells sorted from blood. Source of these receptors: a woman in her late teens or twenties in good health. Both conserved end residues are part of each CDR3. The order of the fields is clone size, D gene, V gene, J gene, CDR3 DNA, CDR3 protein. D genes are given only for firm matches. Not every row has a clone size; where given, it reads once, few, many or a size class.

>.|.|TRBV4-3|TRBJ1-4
TGCGCCAGCAGCCAAGAGACCCCAGGACATGAAAAACTGTTTTTT
CASSQETPGHEKLFF
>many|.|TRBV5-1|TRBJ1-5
TGCGCCAGCAGCTTGGCCCCAGGCGGCAATCAGCCCCAGCATTTT
CASSLAPGGNQPQHF
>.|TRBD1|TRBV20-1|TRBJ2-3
TGCAGTGCTCCGGACAGGGGAACAGATACGCAGTATTTT
CSAPDRGTDTQYF
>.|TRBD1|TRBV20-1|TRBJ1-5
TGCTGTGCTCCGACAGGGGACTATAGCAATCAGCCCCAGCATTTT
CCAPTGDYSNQPQHF
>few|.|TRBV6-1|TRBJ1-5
TGTGCCAGCGGGGGCTATAGCAATCAGCCCCAGCATTTT
CASGGYSNQPQHF
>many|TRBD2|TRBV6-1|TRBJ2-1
TGTGCCAGCAGTCGGACTGCATTTAGCGGGAAGCCTCGGTATGAGCAGTTCTTC
CASSRTAFSGKPRYEQFF
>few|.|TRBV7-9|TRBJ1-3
TGTGCCAGTACGACCGGAAACACCATATATTTT
CASTTGNTIYF
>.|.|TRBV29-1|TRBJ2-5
TGCAGCGTTGACCCGCAGGGTGGGGAGACCCAGTACTTC
CSVDPQGGETQYF
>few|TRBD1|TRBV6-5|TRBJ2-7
TGTGCCAGCAGTTACGGGGGACAGGGCTCCCACGAGCAGTACTTC
CASSYGGQGSHEQYF
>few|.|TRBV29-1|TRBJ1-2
TGCAGCACACAGGAAAACAGGGATAGCTATGGCTACACCTTC
CSTQENRDSYGYTF
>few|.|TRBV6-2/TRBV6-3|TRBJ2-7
TGTGCCAGCAGTTATCAAACTAGAGGGACCGAGCAGTACTTC
CASSYQTRGTEQYF
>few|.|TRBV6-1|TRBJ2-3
TGTGCCAGCAGAATTAGCGGCACAGATACGCAGTATTTT
CASRISGTDTQYF
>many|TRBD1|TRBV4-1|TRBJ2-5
TGCGCCAGCAGCCAAGATGGTCGGACAGGGGTTGAGACCCAGTACTTC
CASSQDGRTGVETQYF
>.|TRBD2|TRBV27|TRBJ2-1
TGTGCCAGCAGTTTGGCGAGTTCTAGCGGGGGGCCGGGGAATGAGCAGTTCTTC
CASSLASSSGGPGNEQFF
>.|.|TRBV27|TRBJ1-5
TGTGCCAGCAGTTTTAAGCCCCAGCATTTT
CASSFKPQHF
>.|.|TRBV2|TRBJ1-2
TGTGCCAGCAAGGGCGACAGCCGATATGGCTACACCTTC
CASKGDSRYGYTF
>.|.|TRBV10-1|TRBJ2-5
TGCGCCAGCAGTGAGAATCCTCAAGAGACCCAGTACTTC
CASSENPQETQYF
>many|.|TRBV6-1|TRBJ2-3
TGTGCCAGCAAGGTGGGCGTAACTAGCACAGATACGCAGTATTTT
CASKVGVTSTDTQYF
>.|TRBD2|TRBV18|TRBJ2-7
TGTGCCAGCTCACCACTATCCCTAGCGGGACGATCCCCCCACGAGCAGTACTTC
CASSPLSLAGRSPHEQYF
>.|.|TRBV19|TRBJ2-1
TGTGCCAGTAGTATTGGGAGGATGGGTGAGCAGTTCTTC
CASSIGRMGEQFF
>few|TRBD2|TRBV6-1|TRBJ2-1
TGTGCCAGCACCCTCTCGACTAGCGGGAGTTCGAATGAGCAGTTCTTC
CASTLSTSGSSNEQFF
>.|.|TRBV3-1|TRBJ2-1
TGTGCCAGCACCAAAGGCCCTAACCGCATCGGATACAATGAGCAGTTCTTC
CASTKGPNRIGYNEQFF
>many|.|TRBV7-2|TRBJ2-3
TGTGCCAGCAGCTTGACCGGGACTGCAAATACGCAGTATTTT
CASSLTGTANTQYF
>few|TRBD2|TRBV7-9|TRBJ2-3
TGTGCCAGCAGCAGATCAGGGAGGGAAGATACGCAGTATTTT
CASSRSGREDTQYF
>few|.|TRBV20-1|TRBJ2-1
TGCAGTGCTAGAGTACCAGTGAACAATGAGCAGTTCTTC
CSARVPVNNEQFF
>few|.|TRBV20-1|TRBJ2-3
TGCAGTGCTAGAGACCGCAGACAGGGAGGAGGAGATACGCAGTATTTT
CSARDRRQGGGDTQYF
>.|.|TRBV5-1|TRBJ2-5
TGCGCCAGCAGCTTGAAGGAGGGCAGGGAGGCCCAGTACTTC
CASSLKEGREAQYF
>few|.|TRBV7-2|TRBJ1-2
TGTGCCAGCAGCTCCGGGTACACAGACTATGGCTACACCTTC
CASSSGYTDYGYTF
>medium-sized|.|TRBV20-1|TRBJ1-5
TGCAGTGCTAGTCTTCCAGGGAGCAATCAGCCCCAGCATTTT
CSASLPGSNQPQHF